Listed here are 16 T cell receptor beta chains from one sample, sequenced in a study of CD8+ T cells in alopecia areata. Treatment meaning: oral pan-JAK inhibitor, 5-10 mg twice daily. cDNA prepared by RNA extraction and subsequent reverse transcription served as the template for sequencing. The protocol was immunoSEQ multiplex PCR, while the TCRdb copy is restricted to in-frame clones and leaves out a portion. The sample lists roughly 200,000 clones, about 55% occurring once. The source was CD8+ T cells sorted from blood, collected at week 24, from a patient treated with tofacitinib. The receptors originated from a human donor with alopecia areata.

This clone was seen just once. V usage is TRBV25-1 and J usage is TRBJ1-5; the D is unclear. Deletions cut 6 bases from V and 9 bases from J, with 15 bases between. The germline gives CDR1 MGHDK, CDR2 SYGVNS. The CDR3 runs 13 residues. CDR3 amino acids: CASREDGVGPQHF. The CDR3 bases are TGTGCCAGCAGGGAGGACGGAGTGGGGCCCCAGCATTTT. The entire variable domain, with the rest obtained from reference TRBV25-1 and TRBJ1-5, is as follows: EADIYQTPRYLVIGTGKKITLECSQTMGHDKMYWYQQDPGMELHLIHYSYGVNSTEKGDLSSESTVSRIRTEHFPLTLESARPSHTSQYLCASREDGVGPQHFGDGTRLSIL.

This clone has just a few counts. The J gene is TRBJ2-2, the V gene TRBV5-1; D call uncertain. V was trimmed by 4 bases and J by 2 bases, leaving 18 bases between them. The CDR3 consists of 17 residues. Germline V CDR1 and CDR2: SGHRS, YFSETQ. For the CDR3, the DNA is TGCGCCAGCAGCCCTCTTGCCCAAGCAGTTAACACCGGGGAGCTGTTTTTT. This translates into CASSPLAQAVNTGELFF.

The chain links TRBV6-6 to TRBJ2-6; D remains ambiguous. Germline V gene data show CDR1 as MNHNY and CDR2 as SVGAGI (reference sequence). CDR3 size: 16 residues. The V gene lost 0 bases and the J gene lost 0 bases, with 6 bases spanning the gap. CDR3 residues: CASSYSRNSGANVLTF. CDR3 DNA: TGTGCCAGCAGTTACTCTAGGAACTCTGGGGCCAACGTCCTGACTTTC.

The V call is TRBV27, the J call TRBJ1-1; the match to TRBD1 covers 7 bases. Germline CDR1 MNHEY, CDR2 SMNVEV (reference sequence). V was clipped by 6 bases and J by 6 bases; unmatched bases: 10. The CDR3 extends over 14 amino acids. The CDR3 DNA is TGTGCCAGCAGCCAAGGGGGCGGTGGCGCTGAAGCTTTCTTT. Amino acids: CASSQGGGGAEAFF.

The chain links TRBV7-9 to TRBJ2-7; 7 positions agree with TRBD2. Trimming took 5 bases from V and 0 from J; bases not matched to a gene: 7. CDR3 length: 15 residues. The germline gives CDR1 SEHNR, CDR2 FQNEAQ (reference sequence). CDR3: CASSQGGLSSYEQYF. The CDR3, as DNA: TGTGCCAGCAGCCAGGGAGGGCTTAGCTCCTACGAGCAGTACTTC.

This clone was seen only a few times. The gene calls are TRBV7-2 and TRBJ1-1; 7 positions match TRBD1. The V gene's germline CDR1 is SGHTA and CDR2 FQGNSA. The trim removed 4 bases at V and 0 bases at J, leaving 11 bases unmatched. The CDR3 loop spans 17 amino acids. This CDR3 reads CASSSGWGQPMNTEAFF. The DNA for the CDR3 is TGTGCCAGCAGCTCTGGGTGGGGACAGCCCATGAACACTGAAGCTTTCTTT.

This clone was seen a single time. Other DNA sequences in the same sample also yield this CDR3. The chain links TRBV7-2 to TRBJ2-3; D is ambiguous. The V gene lost 2 bases and the J gene lost 1 base, with 7 bases spanning the gap. This CDR3 contains 14 residues. Per the germline V gene, CDR1 is SGHTA and CDR2 is FQGNSA. Here the CDR3 DNA reads TGTGCCAGCAGCTTATATGGTGGCACAGATACGCAGTATTTT. Protein product: CASSLYGGTDTQYF.

The V gene is TRBV28, the J gene TRBJ1-5; TRBD1 agrees at 7 bases. Per the germline V gene, CDR1 is MDHEN and CDR2 is SYDVKM. The CDR3 runs to 16 residues. J gave up 1 base and V 5 bases, and 8 bases lay outside the gene matches. CDR3 residues: CASSPLQGSSNQPQHF. The DNA for the CDR3 is TGTGCCAGCAGTCCCTTACAGGGGAGCAGCAATCAGCCCCAGCATTTT.

The V and J genes are TRBV12-5 and TRBJ2-1; D remains ambiguous. The V gene lost 1 base and the J gene lost 7 bases, with 11 bases spanning the gap. The CDR3 sequence is 14 residues long. Germline CDR1 LGHNT, CDR2 FRNRAP. In DNA, the CDR3 is TGTGCTAGTGGTTTGGACCCATTGGATAATGAGCAGTTCTTC. It specifies CASGLDPLDNEQFF.

The V and J genes are TRBV7-8 and TRBJ1-5; TRBD1 matches 7 bases. The germline CDR1 and CDR2 sequences are SGHVS and FQNEAQ. V lost 6 bases, J lost 2 bases, and 13 bases stayed unmatched. The CDR3 totals 17 residues. The CDR3 loop is CASRLSGGYRGNQPQHF. CDR3 coding DNA: TGTGCCAGCAGATTATCAGGGGGGTATCGGGGCAATCAGCCCCAGCATTTT.

The chain carries TRBV5-6 and TRBJ2-7, with D tentatively TRBD1 (5 bases). The CDR3 has 13 amino acids. In germline, CDR1 is SGHDT, CDR2 YYEEEE. The V end was cut by 4 bases, the J end by 0 bases, with 8 bases between. The CDR3 protein is CASSPTDSYEQYF. The CDR3 DNA reads as TGTGCCAGCAGCCCGACAGACTCCTACGAGCAGTACTTC.

This chain links TRBV19 with TRBJ1-2, with D maybe TRBD1 (5 bases). Germline V gives CDR1 LNHDA, CDR2 SQIVND (reference sequence). The ends were cut back, 5 bases at V and 2 bases at J, with 9 bases in the middle. The CDR3 length is 13 residues. In DNA, the CDR3 is TGTGCCAGTAGTGAAGGGGCCAACTATGGCTACACCTTC. It yields the protein CASSEGANYGYTF.

The chain combines TRBV19 with TRBJ2-2; 7 nucleotides agree with TRBD1. The CDR3 runs 15 residues. V shed 2 bases and J 3 bases; nucleotides not matched to a gene: 3. Germline assignment: CDR1 LNHDA and CDR2 SQIVND (reference sequence). The CDR3 nucleotides read TGTGCCAGTAGTATAAAGGGACAGTACACCGGGGAGCTGTTTTTT. Amino acids: CASSIKGQYTGELFF.

This clone appeared once. The J gene is TRBJ2-3, the V gene TRBV5-1, with 7 bases aligning to TRBD2. The CDR3 sequence is 13 residues long. The J segment lost 4 bases and the V segment lost 2 bases, leaving 1 base of the junction unmatched. The germline V gene encodes CDR1 SGHRS and CDR2 YFSETQ. CDR3 protein: CASSLGRADTQYF. CDR3 nucleotide sequence: TGCGCCAGCAGCTTAGGGAGGGCAGATACGCAGTATTTT.

V is TRBV30 and J is TRBJ2-1, with D possibly being TRBD1 (6 bases). V dropped 5 bases and J dropped 2 bases, with 10 bases sitting between them. This CDR3 comprises 13 residues. Germline V gene data show CDR1 as GTSNPN and CDR2 as SVGIG (reference sequence). DNA of the CDR3: TGTGCCTGGTCGACAGGAGCCTACAATGAGCAGTTCTTC. Residues: CAWSTGAYNEQFF.

This sequence joins TRBV30 and TRBJ1-2; no clear D. Per the germline V gene, CDR1 is GTSNPN and CDR2 is SVGIG (reference sequence). The V gene lost 0 bases and the J gene lost 8 bases, with 7 bases spanning the gap. The CDR3 is 11 amino acids. The DNA for the CDR3 is TGTGCCTGGAGTGTTAGCCGAGGCTACACCTTC. Encoded protein: CAWSVSRGYTF.